Presented here are 7 T cell receptor beta chains from one specimen sequenced in a study of cytomegalovirus exposure and HLA in healthy donors. Amplification used 60 Vbeta primers and 13 Jbeta primers. Libraries were prepared by immunoSEQ multiplex PCR; TCRdb keeps only in-frame clonotypes and omits some of them. The repertoire holds roughly 150,000 clones, about 80% seen once, with approximately 15% in the top ten. Material: PBMCs. The receptors shown here come from a woman aged 40 to 49 in good health and CMV-seronegative.

This chain links TRBV29-1 with TRBJ2-1; D is possibly TRBD2 (5 bases). CDR3 size: 15 residues. V lost 7 bases and J lost 3, with 19 bases in between. Germline lookup yields CDR1 SQVTM and CDR2 ANQGSEA. CDR3 protein: CSAALASSGYNEQFF. For the CDR3, the DNA is TGCAGCGCCGCCCTAGCTAGTTCCGGCTACAATGAGCAGTTCTTC.

The J gene is TRBJ1-2, the V gene TRBV23-1; D is ambiguous. TRBV23-1 is assigned to the ORF class and has an uncertain function. V shed 3 bases and J shed 3 bases, with 8 bases lying between them. The CDR3 totals 13 residues. This CDR3 reads CASSHPKYYGYTF. The CDR3 region has the DNA TGCGCCAGCAGTCACCCTAAGTACTATGGCTACACCTTC.

V usage is TRBV10-3 and J usage is TRBJ2-7, with TRBD1 matching 7 bases. This CDR3 has 15 amino acids. CDR1 is ENHRY, CDR2 SYGVKD, per germline. V gave up 0 bases and J gave up 4 bases; unmatched junction bases: 6. The CDR3 reads CAISESRGGGYEQYF. CDR3 nucleotide sequence: TGTGCCATCAGTGAGTCGAGAGGGGGCGGGTACGAGCAGTACTTC.

This clone was observed a few times. This chain uses TRBV29-1 with TRBJ2-2; D might be TRBD2 (5 bases). CDR3 length equals 15 residues. V lost 2 bases to trimming and J lost 5 bases, with 15 bases between them. Per germline, CDR1 SQVTM and CDR2 ANQGSEA. The CDR3 sequence is CSVEIEGRNTGELFF. For the CDR3, the DNA is TGCAGCGTTGAAATTGAAGGGAGAAATACCGGGGAGCTGTTTTTT.

The chain couples TRBV27 to TRBJ2-1; D possibly corresponds to TRBD2 (6 bases). Deletions cut 2 bases from V and 5 bases from J, with 10 bases between. CDR3 size: 14 residues. Germline V CDR1 and CDR2: MNHEY, SMNVEV (reference sequence). The CDR3, as DNA: TGTGCCAGCAGTTTAGAACTAGCCGACAATGAGCAGTTCTTC. This codes for CASSLELADNEQFF.

Points on this clone: One end of the junction is discordant with germline, which a read error may explain. V usage is TRBV29-1 and J usage is TRBJ2-6; D is perhaps TRBD1 (5 bases). This CDR3 is 16 amino acids long. Germline CDR1 and CDR2: SQVTM and ANQGSEA. CDR3 DNA: TGCAGCGTCTCGACCCTCCGACCTTCTGGGGCCAACGGCCTGACTTTC. Its translation: CSVSTLRPSGANGLTF.

The chain has TRBV7-2 and TRBJ1-3; 10 bases map to TRBD1. The CDR3 is made up of 18 amino acids. The junction had 8 bases not matched to a gene; V was cut back by 1 base and J by 2 bases. Germline CDR1 is SGHTA and CDR2 is FQGNSA. This CDR3 reads CASSLVFWDRGPGNTIYF. The CDR3 DNA reads as TGTGCCAGCAGCTTAGTGTTCTGGGACAGGGGACCTGGAAACACCATATATTTT.